Sequencing of this T cell receptor beta chain was carried out in a study of early T cells in non-severe SARS-CoV-2 infection. Turning to the study itself: Sequencing of unsorted whole blood was done on bulk RNA, leaving chains unpaired.

This clonotype was observed many times. Unique molecular identifiers (one per individual cDNA molecule) were attached. TCRdb passed the 5' RACE reads through MiXCR, listing each CDR3 protein once. Found here are some 60,000 distinct CDR3 sequences, over 7.5% of them singletons; the top ten hold 8.5% to 9.5%. V was clipped by 3 bases and J by 3 bases; unmatched bases: 13. Looked up from germline, CDR1 is KGHSH and CDR2 is LQKENI. This CDR3 has 17 residues. The sequence was obtained from an adult who was a healthcare worker with PCR-confirmed SARS-CoV-2 infection or an uninfected control (not recorded which). This rearrangement joins TRBV18 to TRBJ2-7; the match to TRBD2 covers 8 bases. Material for sequencing was whole blood. CDR3 in amino acids: CASSPQPLREDFYEQYF. The CDR3 DNA follows: TGTGCCAGCTCACCCCAGCCGTTGCGGGAGGACTTCTACGAGCAGTACTTC.